The 21 T cell receptor beta chains below were found in one sample sequenced in a study of blood T cell repertoires in COVID-19. Measured with immunoSEQ multiplex PCR; TCRdb has only the in-frame clones, and not every one. The data show 80,000 or so clones, approximately 81% seen once. The sample comprised peripheral blood. These receptor sequences come from a man aged 80 or over with acute or convalescent COVID-19.

The gene calls are TRBV7-6 and TRBJ2-1, with TRBD1 matching over 11 bases. The CDR3 totals 16 residues. Germline loops: CDR1 SGHVS, CDR2 FNYEAQ. Trimming removed 3 bases from V and 5 bases from J; junction bases left unmatched: 6. The CDR3: CASSFGTGGLNNEQFF. The CDR3 DNA is TGTGCCAGCAGCTTTGGGACAGGGGGACTTAACAATGAGCAGTTCTTC.

The count of this clone is one. This rearrangement joins TRBV11-2 to TRBJ1-5, with 9 nucleotides matching TRBD1. CDR1 is SGHAT, CDR2 FQNNGV, per germline. V lost 1 base and J lost 4; bases outside the gene matches: 2. The CDR3 consists of 15 residues. The CDR3 nucleotides read TGTGCCAGCAGCTTAGGCGGGACAGGGAATCAGCCCCAGCATTTT. This translates into CASSLGGTGNQPQHF.

This chain joins TRBV29-1 and TRBJ2-2, with D hard to call. V shed 4 bases and J shed 0 bases, with 9 bases lying between them. The V gene's germline CDR1 is SQVTM and CDR2 ANQGSEA. This CDR3 contains 14 residues. The CDR3 region is CSVVASSNTGELFF. For the CDR3, the DNA is TGCAGCGTTGTAGCCTCTTCGAACACCGGGGAGCTGTTTTTT.

The chain joins TRBV19 to TRBJ2-7; 9 bases align to TRBD2. Germline-derived CDR1 and CDR2 are LNHDA and SQIVND (reference sequence). The V segment lost 6 bases and the J segment 2 bases; nucleotides outside the gene matches: 14. The CDR3 extends over 17 amino acids. CDR3 bases: TGTGCCAGTAGCCGCGGGACTAGCAGGGGAAGGCCCTACGAGCAGTACTTC. Residues: CASSRGTSRGRPYEQYF.

This chain uses TRBV5-4 with TRBJ2-2; 10 bases fit TRBD2. The CDR3 is 15 amino acids. Germline V gives CDR1 SGHNT, CDR2 YYREEE (reference sequence). The ends lost 4 bases at V and 2 bases at J; junction bases unmatched: 2. The CDR3 is CASSGTSVNTGELFF. The CDR3 DNA reads as TGTGCCAGCAGCGGGACTAGCGTAAACACCGGGGAGCTGTTTTTT.

The gene calls are TRBV14 and TRBJ1-2; no firm D call. The CDR3 runs 14 residues. Trimming shortened V by 3 bases and J by 4 bases, and 12 bases separated the two germline ends. CDR1 and CDR2 from the germline V gene are SGHDN and FVKESK. CDR3 bases: TGTGCCAGCAGCCAGTCGGGGATAAGCTATGGCTACACCTTC. It translates to CASSQSGISYGYTF.

This rearrangement joins TRBV12-3 or TRBV12-4 to TRBJ1-5; TRBD1 is a possible D gene (6 bases). V was pared by 8 bases and J by 2 bases, with 10 bases between. The CDR3 sequence is 13 residues long. The CDR3, as DNA: TGTGCCAGCTCGGACAGTCGCAATCAGCCCCAGCATTTT. Translation: CASSDSRNQPQHF.

The chain couples TRBV5-1 to TRBJ1-6; D is uncertain. CDR1 and CDR2 from the germline V gene are SGHRS and YFSETQ. V shed 4 bases and J shed 5 bases, with 10 bases lying between them. The CDR3 has 14 amino acids. CDR3 sequence: CASSTGSNNSPLHF. CDR3 DNA sequence: TGCGCCAGCAGCACCGGGTCGAATAATTCACCCCTCCACTTT.

The gene calls are TRBV7-9 and TRBJ2-7, with D possibly TRBD2 on 6 matching bases. The V end lost 5 bases, the J end lost 0 bases, and 20 bases lay between the germline ends. The CDR3 covers 17 residues. From germline, CDR1 is SEHNR and CDR2 FQNEAQ (reference sequence). CDR3 loop: CASSPSYPGVPSYEQYF. DNA of the CDR3: TGTGCCAGCAGCCCATCCTATCCGGGAGTACCCTCCTACGAGCAGTACTTC.

V and J are TRBV30 and TRBJ1-2; no definite D call. V lost 0 bases and J lost 4, with 9 bases in between. Germline V CDR1 and CDR2: GTSNPN, SVGIG (reference sequence). There are 13 residues in the CDR3. The chain's CDR3 is CAWSVLSGYGYTF. CDR3 in DNA: TGTGCCTGGAGTGTGCTAAGTGGCTATGGCTACACCTTC.

The chain recombines TRBV25-1 with TRBJ1-1; 7 nucleotides line up with TRBD1. Losses at the gene ends were 4 bases for V and 7 bases for J; bases not matched to a gene: 6. This CDR3 comprises 13 residues. Germline loops: CDR1 MGHDK, CDR2 SYGVNS. The CDR3 region has the DNA TGTGCCAGCAGTGGCCAGACAGGGATTGAAGCTTTCTTT. Protein sequence: CASSGQTGIEAFF.

The rearrangement uses TRBV18 and TRBJ1-1; perhaps TRBD1 as D (6 bases). The CDR3 totals 14 residues. Trimming left V 3 bases short and J 0 bases short, with 8 bases between. Germline values: CDR1 KGHSH, CDR2 LQKENI. CDR3 DNA sequence: TGTGCCAGCTCACCGCAGGGGATGAACACTGAAGCTTTCTTT. Translation: CASSPQGMNTEAFF.

V gene TRBV2 combines with J gene TRBJ2-1, with a weak D call TRBD1 (7 bases). Trimming left V 5 bases short and J 4 bases short, with 15 bases between. From germline, CDR1 is SNHLY and CDR2 FYNNEI. This CDR3 comprises 15 residues. The CDR3 protein is CASSPSRGTYNEQFF. CDR3 bases: TGTGCCAGCAGTCCGAGCAGGGGGACTTACAATGAGCAGTTCTTC.

The chain couples TRBV28 to TRBJ1-5; D gene ambiguous. V was shortened by 2 bases and J by 1 base, with 6 bases between the two germline ends. Germline CDR1 reads MDHEN; CDR2 reads SYDVKM. The CDR3 has 14 residues. The DNA of the CDR3 is TGTGCCAGCAGTTTACGAGCCAGCAATCAGCCCCAGCATTTT. Its translation: CASSLRASNQPQHF.

J is TRBJ2-2 and V is TRBV14; D unresolved. Trimming pared 0 bases from V and 5 bases from J, leaving 7 bases between. Germline lookup yields CDR1 SGHDN and CDR2 FVKESK. The CDR3 runs to 14 residues. CDR3 DNA sequence: TGTGCCAGCAGCCAAGATTTGCGTACCGGGGAGCTGTTTTTT. Translating gives CASSQDLRTGELFF.

The chain carries TRBV27 and TRBJ2-1; no reliable D call. V gave up 4 bases and J gave up 2 bases, with 9 bases separating them. CDR3 length equals 14 residues. Looked up from germline, CDR1 is MNHEY and CDR2 is SMNVEV (reference sequence). DNA for the CDR3: TGTGCCAGCAGTTCACGACACGCCTACAATGAGCAGTTCTTC. Residues: CASSSRHAYNEQFF.

The chain couples TRBV27 to TRBJ1-2, with 8 nucleotides matching TRBD1. The trim removed 6 bases at V and 4 bases at J, leaving 13 bases unmatched. The germline CDR1 and CDR2 sequences are MNHEY and SMNVEV (reference sequence). The CDR3 totals 16 residues. CDR3 nucleotide sequence: TGTGCCAGCAGGTCGCTCGGACAGGGTGCCGCCTATGGCTACACCTTC. Protein sequence: CASRSLGQGAAYGYTF.

This clone was detected only a few times. V gene TRBV19 combines with J gene TRBJ1-5; 8 positions match TRBD1. Germline CDR1 and CDR2: LNHDA and SQIVND (reference sequence). The CDR3 is 16 residues long. V trimming: 1 base; J trimming: 2 bases; junction bases outside the gene matches: 4. The CDR3 spells CASSIGTGRGNQPQHF. The CDR3 region has the DNA TGTGCCAGTAGTATAGGGACAGGGCGAGGCAATCAGCCCCAGCATTTT.

V usage is TRBV7-2 and J usage is TRBJ1-2; D not resolved. This CDR3 contains 13 residues. V lost 0 bases and J 3 bases, leaving 5 bases between the germline ends. From germline, CDR1 is SGHTA and CDR2 FQGNSA. The CDR3 nucleotides are TGTGCCAGCAGCTTAGCGTCGGACTATGGCTACACCTTC. Translating gives CASSLASDYGYTF.

The chain has TRBV16 and TRBJ1-5; 9 positions match TRBD1. The V segment lost 4 bases and the J segment 0 bases; nucleotides outside the gene matches: 7. Germline V gene sequence: CDR1 KGHSY, CDR2 FQNENV. This CDR3 comprises 17 residues. This CDR3 reads CASSLQPQGASNQPQHF. CDR3 coding DNA: TGTGCCAGCAGCCTTCAACCACAGGGGGCTAGCAATCAGCCCCAGCATTTT.

The chain links TRBV28 to TRBJ1-3; D possibly corresponds to TRBD1 (5 bases). V lost 8 bases, J lost 4 bases, and 15 bases lay in between. The CDR3 runs to 14 residues. From germline, CDR1 is MDHEN and CDR2 SYDVKM. The CDR3 DNA follows: TGTGCCAGCTTTCCGGGGGGATCAGGAAACACCATATATTTT. This encodes CASFPGGSGNTIYF.